This entry is about one T cell receptor beta chain. Its antigen is currently not known. One base away there is no much larger clone; base qualities are not given. V loses 4 bases of germline sequence and J loses 4 bases, and the interval between the two ends is 9 bases. The CDR3 goes from the cysteine to the phenylalanine over 12 residues. Only CDR3 DNA is held: 36 bases, read in frame from base 1. The germline V gene encodes CDR1 SGHRS and CDR2 YFSETQ. The data belong to a study of graft-versus-host responses after intestinal transplantation (TCRdb year 2021). General notes on the study: The transplants that recipients got were multivisceral, liver-intestinal, or isolated intestinal. All recipients received anti-thymocyte globulin induction followed by maintenance tacrolimus and steroids for about three years. Graft-versus-host and host-versus-graft alloreactive T cell clones were tracked in the graft, circulation and bone marrow after intestinal transplantation using bulk TCR-beta CDR3 sequencing. To identify alloreactive clones, pre-transplant mixed lymphocyte reaction products were sequenced and compared with unstimulated pre-transplant donor and recipient T cells. A cohort of about two dozen intestinal transplant recipients, including one retransplant, was enrolled, and a few patients lacking pretransplant specimens were excluded. A peak of at least 4% donor T cells among recipient peripheral blood mononuclear cells was the definition used for donor T cell macrochimerism. Samples from a few later patients were sequenced in-house on an Illumina MiSeq with MiXCR processing rather than by the commercial service.

The method was the immunoSEQ multiplex PCR assay. Adaptive Biotechnologies carried out high-throughput TCR-beta CDR3 sequencing of genomic DNA for most patients. Concerning the study's data processing: TCR sequencing data for approximately 17 patients were retrieved from Adaptive's ImmunoSEQ software; a few other patients were processed with MiXCR and VDJtools. Because the origin of CDR3 nucleotide sequences shared between donor and recipient could not be assigned, those sequences were removed. Alloreactive clones required at least 2-fold expansion over unstimulated cells and minimum CFSE-low frequency of 0.002% (template counts) or 0.001% (read counts). A clone was considered mappable if detected in the sequenced pre-transplant spleen, lymph node, or MLR CFSE-low populations of the donor or recipient. Cumulative frequency of alloreactive clones was calculated as a percentage of all sequences weighted by copy number. The clones in this table, taken by TCRdb from immuneACCESS, are in-frame only. Not every clone is retained; where verified, under half of the shortfall comes from an unresolved V gene, and the cause of the rest is unknown. V and J calls and clone size are given by that table; D and trimming were obtained from the DNA. In this sample the table shows 50,000 or so clones, approximately 92% of which occur a single time. The ten biggest clones cover 5% to 7% of the sample.

The research as a whole found: The relatively low number and heterogeneity of intestinal transplant patients limited the conclusions. High GvH to HvG T cell clonal ratios were observed in the allografts of patients with donor T cell macrochimerism. GvH clones were found in recipient bone marrow, and some of the GvH clones appeared earlier in ileal mucosa or blood, which is consistent with an intestinal mucosal origin. Early after transplant, declines in HvG clones were associated with peak levels of circulating GvH clones.

Blood samples were collected up to 4 times in the first month after transplant and then at least monthly when available. This TCR came from a human patient who received an intestinal transplant, so some T cells may come from the graft donor. The rearrangement combines TRBV5-1 with TRBJ2-7; the D segment cannot be called with confidence. The specimen comprised PBMCs, sampled 750 to 850 days after a first intestinal transplant, on the day of a second. The nucleotides read TGCGCCAGCAGCGAAGGAGTTTACGAGCAGTACTTC. Translated, this is CASSEGVYEQYF.